Listed here are 19 T cell receptor beta chains from one sample, sequenced in a study of blood T cells in healthy people across ages. With a J-beta primer mix and a sample-barcoded 5' primer, a second PCR ran about 7 to 12 cycles. TCRdb independently ran MiXCR on the 5' RACE reads; one entry per CDR3 protein. The sample has hundreds of thousands of distinct CDR3 sequences; around 32% are singletons. What was sequenced was blood. The receptors come from a woman over 75 in good health.

This clonotype was counted at least ten times. CDR3 DNA: TGTGCCAGCAGTTTAGCTGGACAGGGAATGGGGCAGTACTTC. Its translation is CASSLAGQGMGQYF. V gene TRBV12-3 or TRBV12-4 combines with J gene TRBJ2-7, with 8 bases fitting TRBD1. The length of the CDR3 is 14 residues. V lost 0 bases to trimming and J lost 9 bases; unmatched junction nucleotides: 7.

On this clonotype: Being one base from a much bigger clone, this may be a read error. J is TRBJ2-7 and V is TRBV11-2, with D unclear. This CDR3 comprises 18 residues. The V end lost 2 bases, the J end lost 3 bases, and 23 bases lay between the germline ends. Per the germline V gene, CDR1 is SGHAT and CDR2 is FQNNGV. CDR3 DNA sequence: TGTGCCAGCAGCTTAACCCAAGCCGGGTCCTTGAGGATCTACGAGCAGTACTTC. As protein: CASSLTQAGSLRIYEQYF.

This clonotype showed up many times. The chain has TRBV6-6 and TRBJ2-3; D possibly corresponds to TRBD2 (5 bases). V lost 6 bases to trimming and J lost 4 bases, with 8 bases between them. This CDR3 comprises 12 residues. In germline, CDR1 is MNHNY, CDR2 SVGAGI (reference sequence). DNA for the CDR3: TGTGCCAGCAGCGACTATGCAGATACGCAGTATTTT. Translated: CASSDYADTQYF.

V and J are TRBV28 and TRBJ1-1; D may be TRBD1 (6 bases). The V and J ends lost 2 bases and 6 bases respectively, with 13 bases between them. Looked up from germline, CDR1 is MDHEN and CDR2 is SYDVKM. The CDR3 totals 14 residues. The CDR3 is CASSLAGAVSEAFF. In DNA form, the CDR3 reads TGTGCCAGCAGTTTAGCGGGGGCGGTCTCTGAAGCTTTCTTT.

This clonotype has ten or more counts. The V gene is TRBV27, the J gene TRBJ2-1; 10 bases are shared with TRBD1. The germline gives CDR1 MNHEY, CDR2 SMNVEV (reference sequence). Losses at the gene ends were 5 bases for V and 8 bases for J; bases not matched to a gene: 9. The CDR3 is 15 residues long. CDR3 sequence (DNA): TGTGCCAGCAGTGTGGACAGGGGGTGGATCGATGAGCAGTTCTTC. Protein sequence: CASSVDRGWIDEQFF.

The chain employs TRBV3-1 and TRBJ2-1, with D perhaps assigned TRBD1 or TRBD2 (5 bases each). CDR3 size: 17 residues. CDR1 LGHDT and CDR2 YNNKEL come from the germline V gene (reference sequence). V was clipped by 1 base and J by 0 bases, with 13 bases between them. The CDR3: CASSQGSGAPSYNEQFF. The CDR3 bases are TGTGCCAGCAGCCAAGGTTCCGGGGCCCCCTCCTACAATGAGCAGTTCTTC.

This clonotype was detected only once. The chain is built from TRBV12-3 or TRBV12-4 and TRBJ2-3; D might be TRBD2 (5 bases). The ends were cut back, 7 bases at V and 5 bases at J, with 16 bases in the middle. This CDR3 is built from 14 residues. CDR3: CASMRAVIVDTQYF. Written as DNA, the CDR3 is TGTGCCAGCATGAGGGCAGTGATAGTAGATACGCAGTATTTT.

A remark on this clonotype: A junction end diverges from the germline sequence, so it may reflect a read error. V and J are TRBV28 and TRBJ2-1; 10 bases agree with TRBD1. Germline CDR1 MDHEN, CDR2 SYDVKM. This CDR3 has 15 residues. The CDR3 DNA is TGTGCCAGCAGTCCGGGACAGGGGCTCTACGATGAGCAGTTCTTC. Its protein product is CASSPGQGLYDEQFF.

For the CDR3, the DNA is TGCGCCAGCAGCCCCGATCCGGAGATAAGGGCCAAAAACATTCAGTACTTC. Its translation is CASSPDPEIRAKNIQYF. The chain combines TRBV5-1 with TRBJ2-4; no reliable D call. Germline V lookup: CDR1 SGHRS, CDR2 YFSETQ. The V and J ends lost 4 bases and 1 base respectively, with 18 bases between them. The CDR3 has 17 residues.

Worth noting for this clonotype: A much larger clone differs by one base, so this may be a read error. The rearrangement uses TRBV6-1 and TRBJ1-2; D not certain. Trimming left V 8 bases short and J 8 bases short, with 21 bases between. There are 14 residues in the CDR3. The germline gives CDR1 MNHNS, CDR2 SASEGT. The CDR3 loop is CASGAGPPGKGYTF. The CDR3 bases are TGTGCCAGCGGTGCTGGGCCCCCTGGGAAAGGCTACACCTTC.

The chain joins TRBV9 to TRBJ1-5, with D perhaps matching TRBD1 (5 bases). The germline V and J ends were trimmed by 0 bases and 4 bases, with 14 bases remaining between them. Germline V gene lookup returns CDR1 SGDLS and CDR2 YYNGEE. The CDR3 sequence is 16 residues long. CDR3 loop: CASSVGQGDANQPQHF. CDR3 DNA: TGTGCCAGCAGCGTAGGACAAGGGGACGCAAATCAGCCCCAGCATTTT.

This clonotype was counted many times. The rearrangement links TRBV29-1 to TRBJ2-2; no clear D. Germline assignment: CDR1 SQVTM and CDR2 ANQGSEA. V gave up 4 bases and J gave up 2 bases, with 8 bases separating them. The CDR3 totals 13 residues. The CDR3, as DNA: TGCAGCGTTGGGGGTTCAAACACCGGGGAGCTGTTTTTT. Its protein product is CSVGGSNTGELFF.

Only one count was recorded for this clonotype. A read error may produce the germline difference seen at one junction end. The chain uses TRBV29-1 and TRBJ1-4; D is unresolved. The length of the CDR3 is 14 residues. Germline loops: CDR1 SQVTM, CDR2 ANQGSEA. The CDR3 loop reads CSVEVHGLYERLFF. The CDR3, as DNA: TGCAGCGTTGAAGTACACGGCTTGTATGAAAGACTGTTTTTT.

The rearrangement joins TRBV18 to TRBJ1-2; D is uncertain. The CDR3 sequence is 13 residues long. CDR1 is KGHSH and CDR2 is LQKENI in the germline V gene. Trimming removed 1 base from V and 0 bases from J, with 3 bases in between. The CDR3 DNA reads TGTGCCAGCTCACCACATCCTAACTATGGCTACACCTTC. Its protein is CASSPHPNYGYTF.

The CDR3 DNA reads TGTGCCAGCAGTAAGACAGAGAGTAGCTATGGCTACACCTTC. Residues: CASSKTESSYGYTF. This chain links TRBV12-3 or TRBV12-4 with TRBJ1-2, with D perhaps matching TRBD1 (5 bases). Trimming stripped 5 bases from V and 4 bases from J, with 14 bases between. The CDR3 contains 14 residues.

Many counts were recorded for this clonotype. V usage is TRBV6-1 and J usage is TRBJ1-1; TRBD1 is a possible D gene (6 bases). CDR1 is MNHNS, CDR2 SASEGT, per germline. The V end was cut by 4 bases, the J end by 4 bases, with 22 bases between. The CDR3 loop spans 17 amino acids. CDR3 DNA: TGTGCCAGCAGTGCGACATTGGGGGGGGCTAGGAGCACTGAAGCTTTCTTT. It translates to CASSATLGGARSTEAFF.

The chain combines TRBV6-2 or TRBV6-3 with TRBJ2-4, with D possibly matching TRBD2 (6 bases). Germline V gene sequence: CDR1 MNHEY, CDR2 SVGEGT. CDR3 length: 13 amino acids. The V gene lost 7 bases and the J gene lost 13 bases, with 20 bases spanning the gap. The CDR3 DNA sequence: TGTGCCAGCACGAGTAGCGGATCGGGGGAGCAGTACTTC. It encodes CASTSSGSGEQYF.

This clonotype was detected once. This rearrangement joins TRBV7-2 to TRBJ1-5, with a weak D call TRBD1 (6 bases). CDR1 is SGHTA, CDR2 FQGNSA, per germline. This CDR3 spans 15 amino acids. Trimming removed 6 bases from V and 2 bases from J, with 14 bases in between. The CDR3 region is CASRLGGQRNQPQHF. The CDR3 DNA reads TGTGCCAGCAGGCTGGGGGGGCAGCGCAATCAGCCCCAGCATTTT. Full variable domain (missing parts from reference TRBV7-2 and TRBJ1-5): GAGVSQSPSNKVTEKGKDVELRCDPISGHTALYWYRQSLGQGLEFLIYFQGNSAPDKSGLPSDRFSAERTGGSVSTLTIQRTQQEDSAVYLCASRLGGQRNQPQHFGDGTRLSIL.

The chain recombines TRBV12-3 or TRBV12-4 with TRBJ1-3, with 7 nucleotides matching TRBD1. V lost 6 bases, J lost 7 bases, and 9 bases stayed unmatched. This CDR3 has 14 residues. CDR3 nucleotides: TGTGCCAGCAGGAAACAGGGGTACAGGAACACCATATATTTT. As protein: CASRKQGYRNTIYF.